This is a list of T cell receptor beta chains from one sample in a study of blood T cell repertoires in COVID-19. The table came from immunoSEQ multiplex PCR; TCRdb's copy has only in-frame clones and leaves some out. This sample carries approximately 70,000 clones, approximately 86% of them seen once, and the ten largest clones take around 13%. Sequenced sample: peripheral blood. The receptor source for this set is a woman aged 55-70 years with acute or convalescent COVID-19. The CDR3 runs from the conserved cysteine through the conserved F or W. The D gene is left open where the match is weak. Size is stated for part of the rows, as once, few or many counts, or as a class when the clone is expanded.

cdr3_aa	cdr3_nt	clone_size	d_call	j_call	v_call
CASSLVGSSYEQYF	TGTGCCAGCAGCTTGGTGGGGAGCTCCTACGAGCAGTACTTC	few	NA	TRBJ2-7	TRBV5-4
CASSYDSNYGYTF	TGTGCCAGCAGTTACGACAGTAACTATGGCTACACCTTC	NA	NA	TRBJ1-2	TRBV6-5
CASSPASGQETQYF	TGTGCCAGCAGCCCCGCTAGCGGCCAAGAGACCCAGTACTTC	NA	TRBD2	TRBJ2-5	TRBV6-5
CASSRGQNYGYTF	TGTGCCAGCAGCCGAGGACAGAACTATGGCTACACCTTC	NA	NA	TRBJ1-2	TRBV6-5
CAWSPGKNNSPLHF	TGTGCCTGGAGTCCGGGGAAGAATAATTCACCCCTCCACTTT	few	NA	TRBJ1-6	TRBV30
CASSQGETQYF	TGTGCCAGCAGCCAGGGGGAGACCCAGTACTTC	NA	NA	TRBJ2-5	TRBV6-2/TRBV6-3
CAISGGLAGDTDTQYF	TGTGCCATCAGTGGCGGCCTAGCGGGGGACACAGATACGCAGTATTTT	NA	TRBD2	TRBJ2-3	TRBV10-3
CASSQDAGADTQYF	TGTGCCAGCAGCCAGGACGCGGGGGCAGATACGCAGTATTTT	NA	TRBD2	TRBJ2-3	TRBV5-4
CASSLLGGADTQYF	TGCGCCAGCAGTCTACTCGGGGGGGCAGATACGCAGTATTTT	NA	TRBD2	TRBJ2-3	TRBV5-1
CSVGGGQGPDTQYF	TGCAGCGTTGGGGGGGGACAGGGCCCAGATACGCAGTATTTT	NA	TRBD1	TRBJ2-3	TRBV29-1
CASRGRGGETQYF	TGTGCCAGTAGGGGAAGGGGGGGAGAGACCCAGTACTTC	NA	NA	TRBJ2-5	TRBV19
CSVDRVSRTEAFF	TGCAGCGTTGATCGGGTATCAAGGACTGAAGCTTTCTTT	NA	NA	TRBJ1-1	TRBV29-1
CASSLTGGAIVRQNYEQYF	TGTGCCAGCAGCTTGACAGGGGGCGCCATAGTTAGACAGAACTACGAGCAGTACTTC	NA	TRBD1	TRBJ2-7	TRBV5-4
CASSYPGQGKDQPQHF	TGTGCCAGCAGTTACCCGGGACAGGGGAAGGATCAGCCCCAGCATTTT	NA	TRBD1	TRBJ1-5	TRBV6-6
CASSPRGQGVNTGELFF	TGTGCCAGCTCACCTCGGGGACAGGGTGTGAACACCGGGGAGCTGTTTTTT	once	TRBD1	TRBJ2-2	TRBV18
CASSDQLLYVGNQPQHF	TGTGCCAGCAGTGACCAACTGTTATATGTGGGCAATCAGCCCCAGCATTTT	once	NA	TRBJ1-5	TRBV2
CASSHREDQPQHF	TGTGCCAGCAGCCACCGAGAAGATCAGCCCCAGCATTTT	NA	NA	TRBJ1-5	TRBV3-1/TRBV3-2
CASSSPGTGELFF	TGTGCCAGCAGTTCCCCGGGAACCGGGGAGCTGTTTTTT	NA	NA	TRBJ2-2	TRBV6-5